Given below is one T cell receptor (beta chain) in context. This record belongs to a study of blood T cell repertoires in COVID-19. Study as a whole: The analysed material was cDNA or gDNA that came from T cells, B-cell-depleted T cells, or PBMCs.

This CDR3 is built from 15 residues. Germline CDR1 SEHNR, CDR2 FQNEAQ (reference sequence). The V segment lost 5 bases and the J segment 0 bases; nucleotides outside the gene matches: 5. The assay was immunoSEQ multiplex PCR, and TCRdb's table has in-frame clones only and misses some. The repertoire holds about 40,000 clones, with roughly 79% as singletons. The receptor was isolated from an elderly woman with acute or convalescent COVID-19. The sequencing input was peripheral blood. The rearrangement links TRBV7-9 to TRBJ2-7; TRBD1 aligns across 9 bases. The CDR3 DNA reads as TGTGCCAGCAGCCCGGGACAGGGTAACTCCTACGAGCAGTACTTC. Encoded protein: CASSPGQGNSYEQYF.